This TCR beta chain was obtained from a study of blood T cell repertoires in COVID-19. Study at large: Donors in the United States, Italy and Spain gave samples during acute or convalescent COVID-19. T cells, B-cell-depleted T cells, or PBMCs supplied cDNA or gDNA.

In the study's own analysis: Reference gene primer amplification gave nucleated cell count estimates. TCRdb's table, derived via immunoSEQ multiplex PCR, lists solely in-frame clones and lacks some. Clonal size and the V and J genes are those of that table, whereas D and trimming came from the DNA. This sample has 70,000 to 80,000 clones, with about 89% found just once. Germline V CDR1 and CDR2: MNHEY, SVGAGI. With 6 bases clipped from V and 4 bases from J, the junction kept 9 bases outside the gene matches. The CDR3 runs to 15 residues. Material: peripheral blood. This chain uses TRBV6-5 with TRBJ1-3; 7 nucleotides align to TRBD1. The source of this sequence is a woman aged 55 to 70 with acute or convalescent COVID-19. DNA for the CDR3: TGTGCCAGCAGCTACAGGGGTTATGTAGGAAACACCATATATTTT. Its translation is CASSYRGYVGNTIYF.